This TCR beta chain was retrieved from a study of cytomegalovirus exposure and HLA in healthy donors. The PCR employed 60 Vbeta primers together with 13 Jbeta primers. TCRdb's table, derived via immunoSEQ multiplex PCR, lists solely in-frame clones and lacks some. The table shows 200,000 to 250,000 clones, with 80% to 90% occurring only once. Looked up from germline, CDR1 is MNHEY and CDR2 is SMNVEV (reference sequence). The CDR3 consists of 13 residues. With V trimmed by 6 bases and J by 7 bases, 9 bases remained unmatched. In the case of this clone: Its antigen is unidentified.

Notes on the study in general: Immune exposure information available was restricted to CMV serostatus.

The chain recombines TRBV27 with TRBJ2-7; 7 bases map to TRBD2. The sequence derives from a woman aged 18-35 years in good health and CMV-seronegative. What was sequenced was PBMCs. CDR3 nucleotide sequence: TGTGCCAGCAGCCCCGGGACCGGGGGGGAGCAGTACTTC. Its protein product is CASSPGTGGEQYF.